The 22 T cell receptor beta chains listed next were all sequenced from one sample in a study of blood T cell repertoires in COVID-19. The data were produced by immunoSEQ multiplex PCR, yet TCRdb's version contains in-frame clones alone and is incomplete. The sample shows tens of thousands of clones, about 90% of them seen only once. The sample consisted of peripheral blood. These receptors were taken from a human donor with active COVID-19. The donor label of this sample is uncertain.

The CDR3 sequence is CASSSDRGNTEAFF. CDR3 sequence (DNA): TGCGCCAGCAGCTCTGACAGGGGCAACACTGAAGCTTTCTTT. The chain has TRBV5-1 and TRBJ1-1; the match to TRBD1 covers 8 bases. CDR1 and CDR2 from the germline V gene are SGHRS and YFSETQ. The J segment lost 2 bases and the V segment lost 3 bases, leaving 3 bases of the junction unmatched. The CDR3 is made up of 14 amino acids.

The gene calls are TRBV18 and TRBJ2-1, with 8 bases aligning to TRBD2. This CDR3 comprises 15 residues. Germline trimming cut 1 base from V and 4 bases from J; bases unmatched to any gene: 3. CDR1 is KGHSH, CDR2 LQKENI, per germline. The DNA for the CDR3 is TGTGCCAGCTCACCACAAGCGGGAGTTTACAATGAGCAGTTCTTC. It encodes CASSPQAGVYNEQFF. The full variable domain, completed using reference TRBV18 and TRBJ2-1, is NAGVMQNPRHLVRRRGQEARLRCSPMKGHSHVYWYRQLPEEGLKFMVYLQKENIIDESGMPKERFSAEFPKEGPSILRIQQVVRGDSAAYFCASSPQAGVYNEQFFGPGTRLTVL.

The J gene is TRBJ2-1, the V gene TRBV11-3; 10 bases fit TRBD2. This CDR3 has 21 residues. Germline V gene sequence: CDR1 SGHNT, CDR2 YENEEA. Trimming took 0 bases from V and 7 from J; bases not matched to a gene: 21. Written as DNA, the CDR3 is TGTGCCAGCAGCTTAGAGCTCAGGGGGCGATTAGGGACTAGCGACATGAATGAGCAGTTCTTC. Translating gives CASSLELRGRLGTSDMNEQFF.

This clone came up a few times. DNA of the CDR3: TGTGCCAGCAACTATGGGGCGGGAGGGGGGAACACTGAAGCTTTCTTT. Translated: CASNYGAGGGNTEAFF. The chain combines TRBV19 with TRBJ1-1, with TRBD1 as a possible D gene (6 bases). Germline-derived CDR1 and CDR2 are LNHDA and SQIVND (reference sequence). Trimming removed 9 bases from V and 1 base from J, with 21 bases in between. The CDR3 spans 16 residues.

The chain recombines TRBV21-1 with TRBJ1-3; the D segment call TRBD1 is taken from the table without a DNA check. TRBV21-1 is a listed pseudogene. CDR3 length: 19 amino acids. The CDR3 spells CASSNGSPPGWVSGNTIYF. The CDR3 region has the DNA TGTGCCAGCAGCAACGGATCCCCGCCAGGGTGGGTGAGTGGAAACACCATATATTTT.

The rearrangement uses TRBV9 and TRBJ2-1; 8 nucleotides line up with TRBD2. With 3 bases clipped from V and 1 base from J, the junction kept 9 bases outside the gene matches. Germline V gives CDR1 SGDLS, CDR2 YYNGEE. The CDR3 is 17 amino acids. The CDR3 nucleotides read TGTGCCAGCAGCGAGCCCCAGACTAGCGAGTCCTACAATGAGCAGTTCTTC. Encoded protein: CASSEPQTSESYNEQFF.

The rearrangement joins TRBV15 to TRBJ2-5, with 9 nucleotides matching TRBD1. The V gene end was trimmed by 1 base and the J gene end by 5 bases; junction bases not matched to a gene: 2. The CDR3 spans 14 residues. Germline values: CDR1 LNHNV, CDR2 YYDKDF (reference sequence). The CDR3 DNA reads as TGTGCCACCAGCAGAGGACAGGGGGGGGAGACCCAGTACTTC. It encodes CATSRGQGGETQYF.

This clone was seen a handful of times. The V call is TRBV3-1 (or the pseudogene TRBV3-2), the J call TRBJ1-5; D not resolved. The CDR3 has 15 amino acids. CDR1 is LGHDT, CDR2 YNNKEL, per germline (reference sequence). Trimming removed 2 bases from V and 0 bases from J, with 8 bases in between. CDR3 DNA: TGTGCCAGCAGCCAAAGAAGAGGTAGCAATCAGCCCCAGCATTTT. This gives the protein CASSQRRGSNQPQHF.

The V and J genes are TRBV10-3 and TRBJ1-2; D is ambiguous. This CDR3 spans 12 amino acids. Trimming pared 8 bases from V and 4 bases from J, leaving 11 bases between. Germline CDR1 and CDR2: ENHRY and SYGVKD. CDR3 amino acids: CAIGSEGYGYTF. The DNA for the CDR3 is TGTGCCATCGGAAGTGAGGGCTATGGCTACACCTTC.

The genes are TRBV7-2 and TRBJ2-7, with TRBD2 as a possible D gene (6 bases). This CDR3 has 15 amino acids. Looked up from germline, CDR1 is SGHTA and CDR2 is FQGNSA. Trimming pared 5 bases from V and 4 bases from J, leaving 18 bases between. CDR3 coding DNA: TGTGCCAGCAGCCAAGCGGAGGGCCCTTTATACGAGCAGTACTTC. As protein: CASSQAEGPLYEQYF.

The CDR3 region has the DNA TGTGCCAGCAGCCAAGATTGGGACAGGGACAGTTATGGCTACACCTTC. Amino acid sequence: CASSQDWDRDSYGYTF. The V call is TRBV3-1 (or the pseudogene TRBV3-2), the J call TRBJ1-2; TRBD1 matches at 9 bases. This CDR3 has 16 amino acids. The trim removed 0 bases at V and 5 bases at J, leaving 7 bases unmatched. Germline V gene sequence: CDR1 LGHDT, CDR2 YNNKEL (reference sequence).

The chain uses TRBV10-3 and TRBJ2-3, with D maybe TRBD1 (5 bases). The V end lost 6 bases, the J end lost 2 bases, and 12 bases lay between the germline ends. This CDR3 contains 14 residues. The germline V gene has CDR1 ENHRY and CDR2 SYGVKD. The CDR3 here is CAISPTGPTDTQYF. DNA of the CDR3: TGTGCCATCAGCCCAACAGGCCCCACAGATACGCAGTATTTT.

The chain is built from TRBV30 and TRBJ1-2; 8 bases align to TRBD1. CDR1 and CDR2 from the germline V gene are GTSNPN and SVGIG (reference sequence). The CDR3 has 14 residues. V lost 5 bases to trimming and J lost 5 bases; unmatched junction nucleotides: 10. This chain's CDR3 is CAWSISGGAYGYTF. DNA for the CDR3: TGTGCCTGGTCCATCTCAGGGGGCGCGTATGGCTACACCTTC. The full variable domain, rest sourced from reference TRBV30 and TRBJ1-2, is SQTIHQWPATLVQPVGSPLSLECTVEGTSNPNLYWYRQAAGRGLQLLFYSVGIGQISSEVPQNLSASRPQDRQFILSSKKLLLSDSGFYLCAWSISGGAYGYTFGSGTRLTVV.

The chain joins TRBV6-2 or TRBV6-3 to TRBJ2-6, with D uncertain. CDR3 length: 14 amino acids. CDR1 and CDR2 from the germline V gene are MNHEY and SVGEGT. V was trimmed by 5 bases and J by 3 bases, leaving 8 bases between them. For the CDR3, the DNA is TGTGCCAGCAGTAGCCGTGGTGGGGCCAACGTCCTGACTTTC. Translation gives CASSSRGGANVLTF.

J is TRBJ2-2 and V is TRBV5-1, with 14 bases matching TRBD2. The CDR3 is made up of 20 amino acids. The germline CDR1 and CDR2 sequences are SGHRS and YFSETQ. The V gene end was trimmed by 2 bases and the J gene end by 0 bases; junction bases not matched to a gene: 9. The CDR3 here is CASSLNSRTSGRSNTGELFF. As DNA, the CDR3 is TGCGCCAGCAGCTTAAATTCCCGGACTAGCGGGAGGTCGAACACCGGGGAGCTGTTTTTT.

On this clone itself: This CDR3 is also generated by other DNA sequences in the sample. This chain links TRBV30 with TRBJ2-3; D possibly corresponds to TRBD2 (6 bases). The CDR3 extends over 13 amino acids. V lost 5 bases to trimming and J lost 0 bases, with 9 bases between them. Germline V gives CDR1 GTSNPN, CDR2 SVGIG (reference sequence). The CDR3 region is CAWGTGSTDTQYF. The CDR3 DNA reads TGTGCCTGGGGGACTGGAAGCACAGATACGCAGTATTTT.

This rearrangement joins TRBV24-1 to TRBJ2-5; 8 nucleotides line up with TRBD1. The CDR3 extends over 16 amino acids. Germline trimming cut 4 bases from V and 5 bases from J; bases unmatched to any gene: 11. The germline V gene has CDR1 KGHDR and CDR2 SFDVKD. CDR3 loop: CATSEVTGGLGETQYF. In DNA form, the CDR3 reads TGTGCCACCAGTGAGGTTACAGGGGGTCTAGGGGAGACCCAGTACTTC.

This chain uses TRBV18 with TRBJ2-7, with 7 bases matching TRBD1. CDR1 and CDR2 (germline): KGHSH, LQKENI. This CDR3 is built from 15 residues. Trimming took 1 base from V and 4 from J; bases not matched to a gene: 7. In DNA form, the CDR3 reads TGTGCCAGCTCACCACAGGGGGCGCGTTGGTACGAGCAGTACTTC. The encoded protein is CASSPQGARWYEQYF. The full variable domain, its missing parts supplied by reference TRBV18 and TRBJ2-7, is NAGVMQNPRHLVRRRGQEARLRCSPMKGHSHVYWYRQLPEEGLKFMVYLQKENIIDESGMPKERFSAEFPKEGPSILRIQQVVRGDSAAYFCASSPQGARWYEQYFGPGTRLTVT.

The chain employs TRBV28 and TRBJ2-3, with a tentative D call TRBD2 (5 bases). Germline lookup yields CDR1 MDHEN and CDR2 SYDVKM. The CDR3 loop spans 13 amino acids. V was cut by 8 bases and J by 2 bases, with 11 bases left in between. The CDR3 reads CASSDSATDTQYF. CDR3 nucleotides: TGTGCCAGCTCGGACTCCGCCACAGATACGCAGTATTTT.

The rearrangement uses TRBV28 and TRBJ2-4; TRBD2 is a possible D gene (6 bases). Germline V gives CDR1 MDHEN, CDR2 SYDVKM. The CDR3 is made up of 13 amino acids. V lost 6 bases, J lost 8 bases, and 14 bases lay in between. CDR3 amino acids: CASRRTGVDIQYF. CDR3 nucleotide sequence: TGTGCCAGCAGAAGGACGGGAGTTGACATTCAGTACTTC.

J is TRBJ2-1 and V is TRBV12-5; 9 bases are shared with TRBD1. Losses at the gene ends were 5 bases for V and 7 bases for J; bases not matched to a gene: 6. Germline V gene lookup returns CDR1 LGHNT and CDR2 FRNRAP. The CDR3 runs to 14 residues. The CDR3 sequence is CASGLGQGRNEQFF. CDR3 nucleotides: TGTGCTAGTGGTCTGGGACAGGGCAGGAATGAGCAGTTCTTC.

This chain uses TRBV5-5 with TRBJ2-7; D is unresolved. Germline CDR1 SGHKS, CDR2 YYEKEE (reference sequence). V was cut by 2 bases and J by 7 bases, with 13 bases left in between. This CDR3 spans 13 amino acids. The CDR3 sequence is CASSFGPLGEQYF. CDR3 DNA: TGTGCCAGCAGCTTTGGGCCCCTTGGGGAGCAGTACTTC.